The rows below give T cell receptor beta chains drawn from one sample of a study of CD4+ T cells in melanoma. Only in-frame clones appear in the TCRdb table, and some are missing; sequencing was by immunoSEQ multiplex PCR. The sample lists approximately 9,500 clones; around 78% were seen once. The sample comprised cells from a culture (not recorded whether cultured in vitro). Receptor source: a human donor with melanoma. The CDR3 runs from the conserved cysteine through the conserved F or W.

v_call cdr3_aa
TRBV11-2 CASSLNIGYNNEQFF
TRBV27 CASRPQLGGLNTEAFF
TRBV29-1 CSVDLRTAYNEQFF
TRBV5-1 CASSLPHGTAQETQYF
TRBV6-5 CASNVYYEQYF
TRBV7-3 CASSFLGGGNNEQFF
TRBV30 CAWVHSSLHYGYTF
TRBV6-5 CASSPTGYDEKLFF
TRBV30 CAWDHGTSGTDTQYF
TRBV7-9 CASGETGPWRETQYF
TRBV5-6 CASSFQILDGYTF
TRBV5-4 CASSSDDRSLSGYTF
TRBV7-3 CASSLRGLPQETQYF
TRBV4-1 CASSLSSTVINAEAFF
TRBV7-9 CASRYGGGNTEAFF
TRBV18 CASSQTAGTWENTEAFF
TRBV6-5 CASRFTAVTGELFF
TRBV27 CASSWGGPTDTQYF
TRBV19 CASSIRGETNTGELFF
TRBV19 CASSIGRDQPQHF
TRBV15 CATSRDGGAGGPTNEKLFF
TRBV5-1 CASSLLKRGGPDTQYF
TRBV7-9 CASSTIRGPDTQYF
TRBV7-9 CASTLAYGGANNEQFF
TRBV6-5 CASSYSKGSNEKLFF
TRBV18 CASSPASSAFF
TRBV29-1 CSVETGGSYEQYF
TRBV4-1 CASSQDGQGARGYTF
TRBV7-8 CASSLETGVKETQYF
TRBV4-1 CASSPNRDGYEQYF
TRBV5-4 CASSLEAAYEQYF
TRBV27 CASSSHSSGQETQYF
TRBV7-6 CASSLEAGGGNEQYF
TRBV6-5 CASSYQGSGANVLTF
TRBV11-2 CASSPWGGKYEQYF
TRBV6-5 CASRRGQGGETQYF
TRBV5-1 CASSFDQQGGNTIYF
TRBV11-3 CASSLGDRDTGELFF
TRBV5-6 CASSLTGRETQYF
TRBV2 CASSGEGTGVLYGYTF
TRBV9 CASSASRDREANYGYTF
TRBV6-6 CASKTGGGTEAFF
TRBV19 CASSPGQPREKLFF
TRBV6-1 CASSENPAGGDTQYF